This entry lists 7 T cell receptor beta chains sequenced from one sample in a study of blood T cell repertoires in COVID-19. Clones were sequenced by immunoSEQ multiplex PCR, and TCRdb holds only the in-frame ones, with some missing. Of fewer than 130,000 clones in the sample, around four fifths were seen once. The sample comprised peripheral blood. The receptors originated from a woman aged 60 to 75 with acute or convalescent COVID-19.

V usage is TRBV19 and J usage is TRBJ1-1; TRBD1 aligns across 12 bases. Germline CDR1 reads LNHDA; CDR2 reads SQIVND (reference sequence). This CDR3 contains 17 residues. V lost 6 bases to trimming and J lost 5 bases; unmatched junction nucleotides: 13. The CDR3 protein is CASSRRGQGARGTEAFF. The CDR3 bases are TGTGCCAGTAGCCGAAGGGGACAGGGGGCGCGTGGAACTGAAGCTTTCTTT.

The gene calls are TRBV29-1 and TRBJ2-1; D gene uncertain. V shed 0 bases and J shed 10 bases, with 10 bases lying between them. CDR3 length: 12 residues. CDR1 and CDR2 (germline): SQVTM, ANQGSEA. This CDR3 reads CSVEEIRREQFF. Written as DNA, the CDR3 is TGCAGCGTTGAAGAGATTCGTAGAGAGCAGTTCTTC.

The genes are TRBV2 and TRBJ2-7, with D possibly TRBD1 on 5 matching bases. The CDR3 is 12 amino acids. The V gene's germline CDR1 is SNHLY and CDR2 FYNNEI. Trimming pared 5 bases from V and 3 bases from J, leaving 8 bases between. The CDR3 DNA sequence: TGTGCCAGCAGTCAGGGCCTCTACGAGCAGTACTTC. This encodes CASSQGLYEQYF. The whole variable domain, filled in from reference TRBV2 and TRBJ2-7, reads EPEVTQTPSHQVTQMGQEVILRCVPISNHLYFYWYRQILGQKVEFLVSFYNNEISEKSEIFDDQFSVERPDGSNFTLKIRSTKLEDSAMYFCASSQGLYEQYFGPGTRLTVT.

The chain has TRBV28 and TRBJ2-7; D perhaps matches TRBD2 (7 bases). V lost 5 bases and J lost 4, with 18 bases in between. In germline, CDR1 is MDHEN, CDR2 SYDVKM. This CDR3 spans 15 amino acids. Written as DNA, the CDR3 is TGTGCCAGCAGTCCACTTAGGGGGGGAAGATACGAGCAGTACTTC. Amino acids: CASSPLRGGRYEQYF.

This clone was recorded once. This sequence joins TRBV6-5 and TRBJ1-1; D is uncertain. With 2 bases removed from V and 2 bases from J, the gap between germline ends came to 15 bases. The CDR3 loop spans 16 amino acids. Germline lookup yields CDR1 MNHEY and CDR2 SVGAGI. The CDR3 DNA follows: TGTGCCAGCAGTTACGCTTCCCCCTACGTCAACACTGAAGCTTTCTTT. Residues: CASSYASPYVNTEAFF.

The chain recombines TRBV7-6 with TRBJ2-3; 8 positions agree with TRBD1. The CDR3 is 16 residues long. Germline V gene sequence: CDR1 SGHVS, CDR2 FNYEAQ. V lost 3 bases to trimming and J lost 1 base; unmatched junction nucleotides: 6. CDR3 nucleotides: TGTGCCAGCAGCTTTCCAGGGGGCATGGGCACAGATACGCAGTATTTT. Protein sequence: CASSFPGGMGTDTQYF.

The chain carries TRBV5-1 and TRBJ2-1, with TRBD2 identical over 8 bases. Germline assignment: CDR1 SGHRS and CDR2 YFSETQ. The CDR3 consists of 15 residues. V was clipped by 5 bases and J by 6 bases; unmatched bases: 10. The CDR3 region has the DNA TGCGCCAGCAGTTACACGGGACTAGATTCCAATGAGCAGTTCTTC. Translating gives CASSYTGLDSNEQFF. Together with reference TRBV5-1 and TRBJ2-1, the CDR3 gives the full variable domain: KAGVTQTPRYLIKTRGQQVTLSCSPISGHRSVSWYQQTPGQGLQFLFEYFSETQRNKGNFPGRFSGRQFSNSRSEMNVSTLELGDSALYLCASSYTGLDSNEQFFGPGTRLTVL.